This is a list of T cell receptor beta chains from one sample in a study of cytotoxic CD8 clonotypes in ibrutinib-treated CLL. Only in-frame clones appear in the TCRdb table, and some are missing; sequencing was by immunoSEQ multiplex PCR. The table records about 160,000 clones, about 80% of them present only once. The source material was PBMCs, sampled after 24 months of ibrutinib treatment. The receptors here all came from a human donor with chronic lymphocytic leukemia. The CDR3 runs from the conserved cysteine through the conserved F or W. A D gene is named only where the DNA matches it firmly. Where a row states a size, it is once, few, many or the class of an expanded clone; other rows omit it.

j_gene,v_gene,abundance,d_gene,CDR3aa,CDR3nt
TRBJ1-4,TRBV29-1,once,NA,CSVGRAGNEKLFF,TGCAGCGTTGGCAGGGCTGGTAATGAAAAACTGTTTTTT
TRBJ2-3,TRBV13,NA,TRBD2,CASKTRGTSGGGDTQYF,TGTGCCAGCAAAACCCGCGGGACTAGCGGGGGGGGCGATACGCAGTATTTT
TRBJ2-5,TRBV18,NA,NA,CASSRGAQETQYF,TGTGCCAGCTCACGCGGGGCCCAAGAGACCCAGTACTTC
TRBJ1-3,TRBV7-6,NA,NA,CASSLSRASGNTIYF,TGTGCCAGCAGCTTAAGCAGGGCCTCTGGAAACACCATATATTTT
TRBJ2-3,TRBV15,NA,NA,CATSPEGGGRYTQYF,TGTGCCACCAGCCCCGAGGGGGGGGGCCGTTATACGCAGTATTTT
TRBJ2-7,TRBV2,NA,NA,CASSYHGTSNEQYF,TGTGCCAGCAGTTACCACGGGACATCAAACGAGCAGTACTTC
TRBJ1-5,TRBV5-1,NA,NA,CASSFTRLNQPQHF,TGCGCCAGCAGCTTCACTCGCCTCAATCAGCCCCAGCATTTT
TRBJ1-2,TRBV2,NA,NA,CASGEHNNYGYTF,TGTGCCAGCGGCGAACACAATAACTATGGCTACACCTTC
TRBJ1-3,TRBV9,NA,NA,CASSVVGAGNTIYF,TGTGCCAGCAGCGTAGTGGGGGCTGGAAACACCATATATTTT
TRBJ1-3,TRBV21-1,few,NA,CASSKKQGCAGNTIYF,TGTGCCAGCAGCAAAAAACAGGGATGTGCTGGAAACACCATATATTTT
TRBJ1-3,TRBV28,NA,TRBD1,CASSFPLQGAGNTIYF,TGTGCCAGCAGTTTCCCCCTCCAGGGGGCTGGAAACACCATATATTTT
TRBJ1-3,TRBV21-1,NA,NA,CASSKDPAQMTGNTIYF,TGTGCCAGCAGCAAAGACCCGGCCCAGATGACTGGAAACACCATATATTTT
TRBJ1-1,TRBV14,NA,NA,CASSRGWGTEAFF,TGTGCCAGCAGCCGGGGATGGGGGACTGAAGCTTTCTTT
TRBJ2-3,TRBV7-2,NA,NA,CASSLRGRGSTDTQYF,TGTGCCAGCAGCTTACGAGGGCGCGGCAGCACAGATACGCAGTATTTT
TRBJ1-2,TRBV7-9,NA,NA,CASSPWTGRAFDGYTF,TGTGCCAGCAGCCCGTGGACTGGGAGGGCGTTTGACGGCTACACCTTC
TRBJ2-7,TRBV11-1,NA,NA,CASSLGGGYEQYF,TGTGCCAGCAGCTTAGGGGGCGGCTACGAGCAGTACTTC
TRBJ1-6,TRBV6-1,few,TRBD1,CASRVDGQGVTPLHF,TGTGCCAGCAGGGTTGATGGACAGGGTGTGACACCCCTCCACTTT